This passage covers 3 T cell receptor beta chains from one sample sequenced in a study of T cell responses to AZD1222 COVID-19 vaccine. Repertoires were generated with immunoSEQ multiplex PCR, while TCRdb's copy carries only in-frame clones and drops some. This sample yields about 120,000 clones, of which roughly nine tenths are seen a single time; around 3.3% belongs to the top ten. Specimen: peripheral blood, collected on day 0 of AZD1222 vaccination. The receptors come from an adult in good health.

Only a few counts were recorded for this clone. V gene TRBV9 combines with J gene TRBJ1-5; 7 nucleotides line up with TRBD1. Germline V CDR1 and CDR2: SGDLS, YYNGEE. Unmatched junction bases numbered 11, after V lost 4 bases and J lost 4 bases. The CDR3 is 16 residues long. The DNA of the CDR3 is TGTGCCAGCAGCCCAGGGGGAGGGGGGCCTAATCAGCCCCAGCATTTT. This translates into CASSPGGGGPNQPQHF.

The chain carries TRBV6-5 and TRBJ1-2; 7 bases are a match to TRBD1. The CDR3 extends over 14 amino acids. Per the germline V gene, CDR1 is MNHEY and CDR2 is SVGAGI. The V segment lost 5 bases and the J segment 4 bases; nucleotides outside the gene matches: 7. Written as DNA, the CDR3 is TGTGCCAGCAGTCATCCGGGACAGATCTATGGCTACACCTTC. Its protein is CASSHPGQIYGYTF.

This chain connects TRBV11-3 to TRBJ2-1; D call uncertain. V was trimmed by 1 base and J by 3 bases, leaving 10 bases between them. The CDR3 consists of 15 residues. Germline-derived CDR1 and CDR2 are SGHNT and YENEEA. The CDR3 region is CASSLAFQSYNEQFF. The CDR3 nucleotides read TGTGCCAGCAGCTTAGCCTTCCAGAGCTACAATGAGCAGTTCTTC.